The present entry profiles one T cell receptor (beta chain) with its context. Its specificity is unknown. V dropped 1 base and J dropped 5; count of bases not matched to a gene: 2. This CDR3 contains 14 residues. Germline V CDR1 and CDR2: SGHTA, FQGNSA. The sample is drawn from a study of cytomegalovirus exposure and HLA in healthy donors. General study results and limits: Later, an analysis showed that TCR beta chains associated with HLA were more clonally expanded than others that were equally common. TCR association rates varied by HLA locus in a later analysis, with DRB1 highest and HLA-C lowest. A classifier reportedly called cytomegalovirus status with high sensitivity and specificity.

The PCR contained 60 Vbeta and 13 Jbeta primers. TCRdb's copy holds only in-frame clones and misses some; the assay was immunoSEQ multiplex PCR. The profile shows about 190,000 clones, roughly 80% of them singletons. The sequence came from a woman aged 25 to 39 in good health and CMV-seropositive. The rearrangement uses TRBV7-2 and TRBJ2-1, with TRBD2 matching over 7 bases. Input material: PBMCs. In DNA, the CDR3 is TGTGCCAGCAGCTTAGAAGCGGGAAACAATGAGCAGTTCTTC. It is translated as CASSLEAGNNEQFF.